The 15 T cell receptor beta chains below were found in one sample sequenced in a study of cytomegalovirus exposure and HLA in healthy donors. Primers for the PCR totalled 60 Vbeta and 13 Jbeta. Only in-frame clones appear in the TCRdb table, and some are missing; sequencing was by immunoSEQ multiplex PCR. The sample consists of 110,000 to 150,000 clones, 70% to 85% of them appearing once. Sequenced input: PBMCs. The source of these receptors is a male donor in good health and CMV-seronegative.

The V gene is TRBV7-8, the J gene TRBJ1-2; 8 nucleotides agree with TRBD1. Germline V gene data show CDR1 as SGHVS and CDR2 as FQNEAQ. The CDR3 has 14 residues. V lost 2 bases and J lost 6; bases outside the gene matches: 5. The CDR3 spells CASSLQTGAHGYTF. In DNA, the CDR3 is TGTGCCAGCAGCTTACAGACAGGGGCTCATGGCTACACCTTC. The complete variable domain, with remaining parts taken from reference TRBV7-8 and TRBJ1-2, reads GAGVSQSPRYKVAKRGQDVALRCDPISGHVSLFWYQQALGQGPEFLTYFQNEAQLDKSGLPSDRFFAERPEGSVSTLKIQRTQQEDSAVYLCASSLQTGAHGYTFGSGTRLTVV.

J is TRBJ1-1 and V is TRBV9; possibly TRBD1 for D (5 bases). The CDR3 extends over 15 amino acids. V gave up 3 bases and J gave up 0 bases, with 12 bases separating them. Germline V gene data show CDR1 as SGDLS and CDR2 as YYNGEE. CDR3 residues: CASSGRQLMNTEAFF. The CDR3 region has the DNA TGTGCCAGCAGCGGGAGACAGCTCATGAACACTGAAGCTTTCTTT.

This rearrangement joins TRBV30 to TRBJ1-5; D is undetermined. Looked up from germline, CDR1 is GTSNPN and CDR2 is SVGIG (reference sequence). CDR3 length: 12 residues. Trimming took 3 bases from V and 6 from J, leaving 9 bases between them. CDR3 in DNA: TGTGCCTGGAGAAGGAGGATTCAGCCCCAGCATTTT. The encoded protein is CAWRRRIQPQHF.

This chain links TRBV5-8 with TRBJ1-5; the D gene is possibly TRBD1 (6 bases). Trimming removed 0 bases from V and 6 bases from J, with 13 bases in between. This CDR3 contains 15 residues. The germline V gene encodes CDR1 SGHTS and CDR2 YDEGEE. The CDR3, as DNA: TGTGCCAGCAGCTTGGAGGGGGGGCTGGGTCAGCCCCAGCATTTT. This encodes CASSLEGGLGQPQHF.

This rearrangement joins TRBV29-1 to TRBJ2-3, with 10 positions matching TRBD1. This CDR3 is 14 amino acids long. J lost 3 bases, V lost 4 bases, and 4 bases had no gene match. In germline, CDR1 is SQVTM, CDR2 ANQGSEA. CDR3 sequence: CSVVAGQGTDTQYF. CDR3 in DNA: TGCAGCGTTGTGGCGGGACAGGGGACAGATACGCAGTATTTT.

The chain employs TRBV27 and TRBJ2-5; D gene uncertain. The DNA end is a closer match to TRBJ2-7, so the J assignment may be wrong. In germline, CDR1 is MNHEY, CDR2 SMNVEV (reference sequence). This CDR3 contains 13 residues. The CDR3 is CASSLSFLYEQYF. For the CDR3, the DNA is TGTGCCAGCAGTTTATCTTTCCTCTACGAGCAGTACTTC.

This clone turned up a few times. V is TRBV27 and J is TRBJ2-1; TRBD2 aligns across 13 bases. CDR3 size: 17 residues. The V segment lost 5 bases and the J segment 1 base; nucleotides outside the gene matches: 5. Germline values: CDR1 MNHEY, CDR2 SMNVEV (reference sequence). The CDR3 DNA reads as TGTGCCAGCAGTCCACGGACTAGCGGGAGTTCCTACAATGAGCAGTTCTTC. Its protein product is CASSPRTSGSSYNEQFF.

The chain joins TRBV2 to TRBJ1-1; tentatively, D is TRBD1 (6 bases). Deletions cut 7 bases from V and 5 bases from J, with 8 bases between. The CDR3 is 11 amino acids. Per germline, CDR1 SNHLY and CDR2 FYNNEI. CDR3 sequence (DNA): TGTGCCAGCAAGGGGGATACTGAAGCTTTCTTT. It specifies CASKGDTEAFF.

V gene TRBV5-1 combines with J gene TRBJ2-2; perhaps TRBD2 as D (6 bases). The V gene lost 4 bases and the J gene lost 4 bases, with 17 bases spanning the gap. CDR1 is SGHRS, CDR2 YFSETQ, per germline. The CDR3 is made up of 16 amino acids. The DNA of the CDR3 is TGCGCCAGCAGCCTGAATGCGGGACTCTCCACCGGGGAGCTGTTTTTT. It is translated as CASSLNAGLSTGELFF.

V and J are TRBV11-2 and TRBJ1-4, with D possibly matching TRBD1 (6 bases). The ends were cut back, 1 base at V and 6 bases at J, with 9 bases in the middle. In germline, CDR1 is SGHAT, CDR2 FQNNGV. CDR3 length equals 14 residues. The CDR3, as DNA: TGTGCCAGCAGCTTAGCCGGACAGTATGAAAAACTGTTTTTT. This encodes CASSLAGQYEKLFF.

This chain uses TRBV7-9 with TRBJ1-3; the match to TRBD1 covers 7 bases. This CDR3 region has 15 residues. Trimming removed 1 base from V and 2 bases from J; junction bases left unmatched: 2. Germline CDR1 is SEHNR and CDR2 is FQNEAQ (reference sequence). CDR3 coding DNA: TGTGCCAGCAGCTTAGACAGGGGAGCTGGAAACACCATATATTTT. It yields the protein CASSLDRGAGNTIYF.

The chain combines TRBV29-1 with TRBJ2-3; no firm D call. V lost 3 bases and J 1 base, leaving 8 bases between the germline ends. CDR1 and CDR2 from the germline V gene are SQVTM and ANQGSEA. The CDR3 consists of 13 residues. Here the CDR3 reads CSVDWPRTDTQYF. The CDR3 nucleotides read TGCAGCGTTGACTGGCCTCGCACAGATACGCAGTATTTT.

This chain links TRBV28 with TRBJ2-1; 7 bases are shared with TRBD1. Trimming at V came to 4 bases and at J to 12 bases, leaving 12 bases not matched to a gene. In germline, CDR1 is MDHEN, CDR2 SYDVKM. The CDR3 spans 14 residues. The CDR3 is CASSSRRRGFGQFF. CDR3 nucleotide sequence: TGTGCCAGCAGTTCACGGCGCAGGGGGTTCGGGCAGTTCTTC.

This clone was picked up a small number of times. This chain links TRBV7-9 with TRBJ2-5; maybe TRBD2 (5 bases). In germline, CDR1 is SEHNR, CDR2 FQNEAQ (reference sequence). The CDR3 loop spans 14 amino acids. Trimming left V 2 bases short and J 5 bases short, with 12 bases between. The CDR3 sequence: CASSLYGVGETQYF. The CDR3 bases are TGTGCCAGCAGCTTATACGGGGTAGGGGAGACCCAGTACTTC.

This clone was observed a few times. The rearrangement links TRBV12-5 to TRBJ1-3, with TRBD1 identical over 8 bases. CDR1 is LGHNT, CDR2 FRNRAP, per germline. V lost 2 bases and J lost 0; bases outside the gene matches: 15. This CDR3 is built from 20 residues. This CDR3 is CASGLFLGQGADRSGNTIYF. CDR3 sequence (DNA): TGTGCTAGTGGTTTGTTTCTAGGACAGGGCGCTGACCGCTCTGGAAACACCATATATTTT.